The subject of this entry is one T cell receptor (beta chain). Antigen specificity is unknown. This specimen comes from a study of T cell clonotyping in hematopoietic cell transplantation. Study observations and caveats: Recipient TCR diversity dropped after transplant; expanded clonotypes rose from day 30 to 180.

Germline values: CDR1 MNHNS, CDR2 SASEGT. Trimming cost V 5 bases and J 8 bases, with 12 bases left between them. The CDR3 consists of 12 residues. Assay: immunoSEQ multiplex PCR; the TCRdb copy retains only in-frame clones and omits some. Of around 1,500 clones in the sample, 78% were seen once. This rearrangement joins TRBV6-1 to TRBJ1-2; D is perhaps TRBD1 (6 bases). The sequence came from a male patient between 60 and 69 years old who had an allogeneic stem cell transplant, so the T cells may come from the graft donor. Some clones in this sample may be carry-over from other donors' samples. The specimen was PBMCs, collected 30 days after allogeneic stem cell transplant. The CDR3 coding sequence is TGTGCCAGCAGTACAGGGCCACGCGGCTACACCTTC. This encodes CASSTGPRGYTF.